This record concerns one TCR beta chain sequence. The V and J ends lost 8 bases and 0 bases respectively, with 13 bases between them. The CDR3 is 13 amino acids. Germline V gene sequence: CDR1 SQVTM, CDR2 ANQGSEA. The data belong to a study of blood T cell repertoires in COVID-19. Study-wide background: T cells, B-cell-depleted T cells, or PBMCs provided the cDNA or gDNA that served as material.

Generated by immunoSEQ multiplex PCR, the TCRdb table keeps only in-frame clones and is missing some. Of hundreds of thousands of clones in the sample, nearly 90% were seen once. The origin of this receptor is a woman aged 18-29 years who had recovered from COVID-19. The chain uses TRBV29-1 and TRBJ1-1; D uncertain. The specimen was peripheral blood. CDR3 protein: CSHALLMNTEAFF. CDR3 bases: TGCAGCCATGCCCTCCTAATGAACACTGAAGCTTTCTTT.